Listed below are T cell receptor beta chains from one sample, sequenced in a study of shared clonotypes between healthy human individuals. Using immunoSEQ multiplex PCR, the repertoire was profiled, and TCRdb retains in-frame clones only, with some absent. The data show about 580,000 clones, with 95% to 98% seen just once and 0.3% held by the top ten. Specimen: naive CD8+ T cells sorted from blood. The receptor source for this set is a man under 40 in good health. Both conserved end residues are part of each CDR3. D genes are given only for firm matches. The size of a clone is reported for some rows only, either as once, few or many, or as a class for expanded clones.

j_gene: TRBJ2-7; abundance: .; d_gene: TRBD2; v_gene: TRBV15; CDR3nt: TGTGCCACCAGCAGAGATCCAGGACTAGCGGCCTACGAGCAGTACTTC; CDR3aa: CATSRDPGLAAYEQYF
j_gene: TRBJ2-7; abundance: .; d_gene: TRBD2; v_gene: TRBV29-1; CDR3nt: TGCAGCGTTAACAGCGGGAGTAACGAGCAGTACTTC; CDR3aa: CSVNSGSNEQYF
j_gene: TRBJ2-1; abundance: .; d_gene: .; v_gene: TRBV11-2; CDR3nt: TGTGCCAGCAGCGGATTCCTTCAGAAATTGGGGAATGAGCAGTTCTTC; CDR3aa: CASSGFLQKLGNEQFF
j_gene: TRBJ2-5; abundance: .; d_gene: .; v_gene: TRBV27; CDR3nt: TGTGCCAGCAGTTTAGACAGGTCGGAGGAGACCCAGTACTTC; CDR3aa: CASSLDRSEETQYF
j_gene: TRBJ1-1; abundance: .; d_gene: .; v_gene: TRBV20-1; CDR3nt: TGCAGTGCTATCCCTGAAGCTTTCTTT; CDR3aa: CSAIPEAFF
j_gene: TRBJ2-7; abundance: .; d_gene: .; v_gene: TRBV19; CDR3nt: TGTGCCAGTAGCCCCGGACTGGGTCCCTACGAGCAGTACTTC; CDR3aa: CASSPGLGPYEQYF
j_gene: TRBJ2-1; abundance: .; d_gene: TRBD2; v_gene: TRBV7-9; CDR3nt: TGTGCCAGCAGTGACGGGCTAGCGGCTTACAATGAGCAGTTCTTC; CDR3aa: CASSDGLAAYNEQFF
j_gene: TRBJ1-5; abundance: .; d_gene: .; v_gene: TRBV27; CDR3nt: TGTGCCAGCAGTTTAAGGGGGGGTTACCTGAGCAATCAGCCCCAGCATTTT; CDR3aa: CASSLRGGYLSNQPQHF
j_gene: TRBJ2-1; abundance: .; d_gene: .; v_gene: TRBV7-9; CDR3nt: TGTGCCAGCAGCGCCGAAACAGGGTTCCATGAGCAGTTCTTC; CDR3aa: CASSAETGFHEQFF
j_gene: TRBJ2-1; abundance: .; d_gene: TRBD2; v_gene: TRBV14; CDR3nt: TGTGCCAGCAGCCAATTCAATCTAGCGGGAGTTGTGGGTGTTCATGAGCAGTTCTTC; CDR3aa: CASSQFNLAGVVGVHEQFF
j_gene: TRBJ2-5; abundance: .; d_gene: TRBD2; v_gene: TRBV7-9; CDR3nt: TGTGCCAGCAGCTTAGGAACCAGCGGGGCTGGGAGGGAGACCCAGTACTTC; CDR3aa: CASSLGTSGAGRETQYF
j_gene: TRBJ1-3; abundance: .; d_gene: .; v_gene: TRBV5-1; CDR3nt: TGCGCCAGCAGGCCTCTAAGGGGGGACACCATATATTTT; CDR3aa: CASRPLRGDTIYF
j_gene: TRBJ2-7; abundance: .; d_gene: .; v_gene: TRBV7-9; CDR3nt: TGTGCCAGCAGCTTAGGGGGCACCCACTACGAGCAGTACTTC; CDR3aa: CASSLGGTHYEQYF
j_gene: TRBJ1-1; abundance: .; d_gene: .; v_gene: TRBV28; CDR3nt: TGTGCCAGCAGTTTACTTGCAGGGACCACCATGAACACTGAAGCTTTCTTT; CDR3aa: CASSLLAGTTMNTEAFF
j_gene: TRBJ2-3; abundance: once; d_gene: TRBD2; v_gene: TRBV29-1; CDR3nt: TGCAGCGTTAAAGTCCTCCGAGCTAGCGGGAACACAGATACGCAGTATTTT; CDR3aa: CSVKVLRASGNTDTQYF
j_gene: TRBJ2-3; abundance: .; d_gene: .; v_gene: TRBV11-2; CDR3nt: TGTGCCAGCAGACCCGGGACCCAGGGAGCCCCTAGCACAGATACGCAGTATTTT; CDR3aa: CASRPGTQGAPSTDTQYF
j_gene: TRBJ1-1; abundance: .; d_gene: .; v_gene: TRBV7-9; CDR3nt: TGTGCCAGCAGCTCTAAGAGGGAGGTCCCGAACACTGAAGCTTTCTTT; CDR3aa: CASSSKREVPNTEAFF
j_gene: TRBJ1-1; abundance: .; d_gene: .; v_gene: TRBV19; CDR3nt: TGTGCCAGTAGTACAGGGAACACTGAAGCTTTCTTT; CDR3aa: CASSTGNTEAFF
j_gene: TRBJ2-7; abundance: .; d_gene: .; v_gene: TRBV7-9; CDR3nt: TGTGCCAGCAGCTCAGCTTACGAGCAGTACTTC; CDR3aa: CASSSAYEQYF
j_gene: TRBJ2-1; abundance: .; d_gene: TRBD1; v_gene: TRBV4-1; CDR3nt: TGCGCCAGCAGATCCGGACAGGGAGGTTATGATGAGCAGTTCTTC; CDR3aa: CASRSGQGGYDEQFF
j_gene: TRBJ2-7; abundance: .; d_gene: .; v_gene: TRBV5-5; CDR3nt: TGTGCCAGCAGCCCGCTTCCGGGGTCCCCCGAGCAGTACTTC; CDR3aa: CASSPLPGSPEQYF
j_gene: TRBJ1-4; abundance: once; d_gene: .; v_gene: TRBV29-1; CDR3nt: TGCAGCGCCATTACAGCGTTTGGGGGTGAAAAACTGTTTTTT; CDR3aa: CSAITAFGGEKLFF